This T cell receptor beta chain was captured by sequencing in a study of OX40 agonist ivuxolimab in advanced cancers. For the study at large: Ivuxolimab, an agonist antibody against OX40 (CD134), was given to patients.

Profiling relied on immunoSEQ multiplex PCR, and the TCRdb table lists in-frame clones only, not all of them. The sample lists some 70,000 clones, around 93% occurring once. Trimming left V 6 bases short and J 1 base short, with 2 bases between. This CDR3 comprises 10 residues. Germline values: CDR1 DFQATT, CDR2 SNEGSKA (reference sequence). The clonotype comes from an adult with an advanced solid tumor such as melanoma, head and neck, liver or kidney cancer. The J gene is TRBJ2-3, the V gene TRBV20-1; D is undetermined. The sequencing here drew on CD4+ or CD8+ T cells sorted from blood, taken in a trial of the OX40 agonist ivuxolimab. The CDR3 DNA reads TGCAGTGCACGCACAGATACGCAGTATTTT. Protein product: CSARTDTQYF.